The 32 T cell receptor beta chains in this list originate from one sample, sequenced in a study of T cell responses to AZD1222 COVID-19 vaccine. The method was immunoSEQ multiplex PCR; TCRdb's version includes in-frame clones alone and lacks a portion of them. The sample includes about 56,000 clones, approximately 84% seen only once; the top ten take 16%. The sequencing here drew on peripheral blood, taken on day 0 of AZD1222 vaccination. Receptors were obtained from an adult in good health.

The rearrangement uses TRBV13 and TRBJ2-7; D is unresolved. CDR3 length equals 15 residues. V lost 4 bases, J lost 1 base, and 14 bases lay in between. Germline CDR1 is PRHDT and CDR2 is FYEKMQ (reference sequence). CDR3 in amino acids: CASSSGPLTSYEQYF. The CDR3 nucleotides are TGTGCCAGCAGCTCCGGACCATTGACATCCTACGAGCAGTACTTC.

The genes are TRBV7-9 and TRBJ1-1; D not resolved. The CDR3 has 13 amino acids. The V gene lost 8 bases and the J gene lost 3 bases, with 13 bases spanning the gap. Germline-derived CDR1 and CDR2 are SEHNR and FQNEAQ (reference sequence). The CDR3 DNA follows: TGTGCCAGCTCAGCTGACGGACACACTGAAGCTTTCTTT. Translated, it gives CASSADGHTEAFF.

The rearrangement joins TRBV19 to TRBJ1-2, with TRBD1 as a possible D gene (5 bases). CDR3 size: 13 residues. CDR1 LNHDA and CDR2 SQIVND come from the germline V gene (reference sequence). V lost 9 bases, J lost 7 bases, and 18 bases lay in between. The CDR3 bases are TGTGCCAGCGAAGTGGGGGACCGAGTTGGCTACACCTTC. Translated, it gives CASEVGDRVGYTF.

The chain couples TRBV10-3 to TRBJ1-2; 8 nucleotides match TRBD1. V lost 1 base and J lost 7; bases outside the gene matches: 5. Germline V gene data show CDR1 as ENHRY and CDR2 as SYGVKD. This CDR3 contains 14 residues. CDR3 DNA sequence: TGTGCCATCAGTGAGTTGGCAGGGGGCAGTGGCTACACCTTC. This encodes CAISELAGGSGYTF.

The CDR3: CASRKEGSSYNSPLHF. The CDR3 DNA sequence: TGTGCCAGCAGAAAGGAGGGCAGCTCCTATAATTCACCCCTCCACTTT. The chain uses TRBV9 and TRBJ1-6; unclear D gene. With 5 bases removed from V and 0 bases from J, the gap between germline ends came to 12 bases. This CDR3 has 16 amino acids. Germline CDR1 SGDLS, CDR2 YYNGEE.

The chain couples TRBV5-1 to TRBJ2-5, with D maybe TRBD2 (6 bases). This CDR3 comprises 14 residues. Per the germline V gene, CDR1 is SGHRS and CDR2 is YFSETQ. Trimming removed 0 bases from V and 3 bases from J, with 9 bases in between. CDR3 in DNA: TGCGCCAGCAGCTTGGGCGGGAACGAAGAGACCCAGTACTTC. It encodes CASSLGGNEETQYF.

This chain joins TRBV18 and TRBJ1-1, with D uncertain. Per the germline V gene, CDR1 is KGHSH and CDR2 is LQKENI. Deletions cut 3 bases from V and 4 bases from J, with 18 bases between. The CDR3 loop spans 16 amino acids. The CDR3 bases are TGTGCCAGCTCACCTAACGAGTGGGCTGCAGGCACTGAAGCTTTCTTT. Its translation is CASSPNEWAAGTEAFF.

J is TRBJ2-1 and V is TRBV11-3, with a weak D call TRBD2 (6 bases). The CDR3 length is 15 residues. With 3 bases removed from V and 1 base from J, the gap between germline ends came to 10 bases. The germline V gene has CDR1 SGHNT and CDR2 YENEEA. CDR3 amino acids: CASSFTGTSYNEQFF. CDR3 in DNA: TGTGCCAGCAGCTTTACCGGGACTTCCTACAATGAGCAGTTCTTC.

The table lists this clone with a few counts. The chain is built from TRBV3-1 (or the pseudogene TRBV3-2) and TRBJ1-2; no clear D. There are 13 residues in the CDR3. Trimming removed 0 bases at V and 3 bases at J, with 5 bases between. CDR1 is LGHDT and CDR2 is YNNKEL in the germline V gene (reference sequence). The chain's CDR3 is CASSQDHDYGYTF. In nucleotides, the CDR3 is TGTGCCAGCAGCCAAGATCATGACTATGGCTACACCTTC.

The chain joins TRBV28 to TRBJ2-3, with D tentatively TRBD1 (6 bases). V was cut by 5 bases and J by 2 bases, with 14 bases left in between. CDR1 and CDR2 from the germline V gene are MDHEN and SYDVKM. The CDR3 covers 15 residues. Here the CDR3 DNA reads TGTGCCAGCAGTCCGGACAGAATTTTCACAGATACGCAGTATTTT. The encoded protein is CASSPDRIFTDTQYF. The entire variable domain, with the rest obtained from reference TRBV28 and TRBJ2-3, is as follows: DVKVTQSSRYLVKRTGEKVFLECVQDMDHENMFWYRQDPGLGLRLIYFSYDVKMKEKGDIPEGYSVSREKKERFSLILESASTNQTSMYLCASSPDRIFTDTQYFGPGTRLTVL.

The chain is built from TRBV6-5 and TRBJ2-1; the D gene is possibly TRBD1 (5 bases). V dropped 6 bases and J dropped 1 base, with 13 bases sitting between them. The CDR3 sequence is 15 residues long. From germline, CDR1 is MNHEY and CDR2 SVGAGI. CDR3 in DNA: TGTGCCAGCAGCGATCAGGGAAGGTCCTACAATGAGCAGTTCTTC. Translating it yields CASSDQGRSYNEQFF.

This clone has more than one count but fewer than ten. The genes are TRBV7-2 and TRBJ1-6; tentatively, D is TRBD1 (6 bases). The CDR3 is made up of 15 amino acids. Germline V lookup: CDR1 SGHTA, CDR2 FQGNSA. Trimming left V 7 bases short and J 7 bases short, with 17 bases between. The CDR3 nucleotides are TGTGCCAGCACCTTGGAGGGACAACCAAATTCACCCCTCCACTTT. This encodes CASTLEGQPNSPLHF.

Comment on this clone: Germline and junction disagree at one end, which may indicate a read error. The chain has TRBV5-1 and TRBJ2-1, with D maybe TRBD2 (5 bases). This CDR3 has 17 amino acids. Germline assignment: CDR1 SGHRS and CDR2 YFSETQ. CDR3 DNA: TGTGCCAGCAGCTACAGACCTAGAACTAGCTCCTACAATGAGCAGTTCTTC. Protein sequence: CASSYRPRTSSYNEQFF.

The genes are TRBV18 and TRBJ1-1, with D unresolved. The CDR3 loop spans 17 amino acids. CDR1 is KGHSH and CDR2 is LQKENI in the germline V gene. V gave up 0 bases and J gave up 2 bases, with 16 bases separating them. DNA of the CDR3: TGTGCCAGCTCACCACCGTCCGGCCCGCGCCTTAACACTGAAGCTTTCTTT. Translation: CASSPPSGPRLNTEAFF.

The chain couples TRBV4-2 to TRBJ2-1, with 11 bases lining up with TRBD2. The CDR3 is made up of 19 amino acids. The ends lost 1 base at V and 6 bases at J; junction bases unmatched: 14. Germline CDR1 is LGHNA and CDR2 is YNFKEQ. DNA for the CDR3: TGTGCCAGCAGCCAAGGGTTAGCGGGAGGGCCTACCCTCGGCAATGAGCAGTTCTTC. It codes for CASSQGLAGGPTLGNEQFF.

The gene calls are TRBV13 and TRBJ2-1; 12 bases match TRBD2. Germline V gene data show CDR1 as PRHDT and CDR2 as FYEKMQ (reference sequence). J gave up 0 bases and V 8 bases, and 8 bases lay outside the gene matches. The CDR3 length is 17 residues. The CDR3 protein is CASLLLAGGSSYNEQFF. As DNA, the CDR3 is TGTGCCAGCTTACTGCTAGCGGGAGGGAGCTCCTACAATGAGCAGTTCTTC. Full variable domain (remainder filled in from reference TRBV13 and TRBJ2-1): AAGVIQSPRHLIKEKRETATLKCYPIPRHDTVYWYQQGPGQDPQFLISFYEKMQSDKGSIPDRFSAQQFSDYHSELNMSSLELGDSALYFCASLLLAGGSSYNEQFFGPGTRLTVL.

This sequence joins TRBV6-5 and TRBJ2-7; no definite D call. This CDR3 region has 15 residues. Germline V gene data show CDR1 as MNHEY and CDR2 as SVGAGI. V lost 0 bases and J lost 4, with 13 bases in between. The CDR3 loop reads CASSYSSLEGYEQYF. The CDR3 nucleotides read TGTGCCAGCAGTTACTCGAGTCTGGAAGGGTACGAGCAGTACTTC.

V is TRBV4-3 and J is TRBJ2-5, with D perhaps matching TRBD1 (5 bases). The ends were cut back, 5 bases at V and 4 bases at J, with 11 bases in the middle. CDR1 is LGHNA and CDR2 is YSLEER in the germline V gene. This CDR3 is 13 amino acids long. The CDR3 protein is CASSESTGETQYF. CDR3 coding DNA: TGCGCCAGCAGCGAGAGCACAGGAGAGACCCAGTACTTC.

This sequence joins TRBV4-1 and TRBJ1-6, with D perhaps matching TRBD1 (6 bases). V was pared by 0 bases and J by 7 bases, with 10 bases between. The CDR3 has 15 amino acids. CDR1 and CDR2 from the germline V gene are MGHRA and YSYEKL. CDR3 amino acids: CASSQEPGANSPLHF. CDR3 DNA sequence: TGCGCCAGCAGCCAAGAGCCGGGGGCGAATTCACCCCTCCACTTT.

The V call is TRBV3-1 (or the pseudogene TRBV3-2), the J call TRBJ2-7; 7 nucleotides match TRBD1. This CDR3 has 14 amino acids. Germline assignment: CDR1 LGHDT and CDR2 YNNKEL (reference sequence). The trim removed 5 bases at V and 3 bases at J, leaving 7 bases unmatched. The CDR3 DNA sequence: TGTGCCAGCAGCTTGGGACAGCTTGGCTACGAGCAGTACTTC. It yields the protein CASSLGQLGYEQYF.

The J gene is TRBJ1-5, the V gene TRBV28; no clear D gene. CDR3 length: 15 residues. Germline loops: CDR1 MDHEN, CDR2 SYDVKM. V lost 6 bases and J lost 3, with 15 bases in between. The CDR3 nucleotides are TGTGCCAGCAGCTCCCCCGTGGAGTTCAATCAGCCCCAGCATTTT. As protein: CASSSPVEFNQPQHF.

V is TRBV6-2 or TRBV6-3 and J is TRBJ1-4; tentative D call: TRBD1 (5 bases). The V end lost 5 bases, the J end lost 6 bases, and 10 bases lay between the germline ends. Germline V gives CDR1 MNHEY, CDR2 SVGEGT. This CDR3 spans 13 amino acids. CDR3 DNA sequence: TGTGCCAGCAGTATGGGGGTTTATGAAAAACTGTTTTTT. Amino acids: CASSMGVYEKLFF.

The chain combines TRBV19 with TRBJ2-7; D is undetermined. CDR1 LNHDA and CDR2 SQIVND come from the germline V gene (reference sequence). V lost 4 bases and J lost 0, with 13 bases in between. The CDR3 extends over 15 amino acids. This CDR3 reads CASSTSIFVSYEQYF. CDR3 DNA: TGTGCCAGTAGTACGTCGATTTTCGTCTCCTACGAGCAGTACTTC.

The chain links TRBV19 to TRBJ1-5; D is undetermined. This CDR3 region has 15 residues. Germline assignment: CDR1 LNHDA and CDR2 SQIVND (reference sequence). The germline V and J ends were trimmed by 0 bases and 4 bases, with 10 bases remaining between them. The CDR3 loop is CASSIDGVSNQPQHF. The DNA of the CDR3 is TGTGCCAGTAGTATAGATGGGGTAAGTAATCAGCCCCAGCATTTT. Supplemented by reference TRBV19 and TRBJ1-5, the full variable domain reads DGGITQSPKYLFRKEGQNVTLSCEQNLNHDAMYWYRQDPGQGLRLIYYSQIVNDFQKGDIAEGYSVSREKKESFPLTVTSAQKNPTAFYLCASSIDGVSNQPQHFGDGTRLSIL.

This sequence joins TRBV5-1 and TRBJ1-1, with a weak D call TRBD1 (5 bases). V lost 2 bases and J lost 0, with 11 bases in between. The germline CDR1 and CDR2 sequences are SGHRS and YFSETQ. The CDR3 covers 15 residues. CDR3 in DNA: TGCGCCAGCAGCTTATGGGACGGAATGAACACTGAAGCTTTCTTT. This codes for CASSLWDGMNTEAFF.

The chain recombines TRBV15 with TRBJ1-5, with D hard to call. CDR1 is LNHNV and CDR2 is YYDKDF in the germline V gene (reference sequence). CDR3 length equals 15 residues. V lost 0 bases and J 7 bases, leaving 13 bases between the germline ends. The CDR3 coding sequence is TGTGCCACCAGCAGAGATCGTGGGGAAGGGCAGCCCCAGCATTTT. It yields the protein CATSRDRGEGQPQHF.

This chain uses TRBV7-6 with TRBJ2-1, with TRBD2 matching 8 bases. The germline gives CDR1 SGHVS, CDR2 FNYEAQ. The CDR3 contains 16 residues. V was pared by 5 bases and J by 7 bases, with 13 bases of the junction left unmatched. The CDR3 bases are TGTGCCAGCAGCCCTTCCCCCCCCCGGGAGGGAAATGAGCAGTTCTTC. It yields the protein CASSPSPPREGNEQFF.

This clone was found once. The rearrangement links TRBV18 to TRBJ2-1; D ambiguous. This CDR3 comprises 12 residues. The germline CDR1 and CDR2 sequences are KGHSH and LQKENI. V was pared by 2 bases and J by 6 bases, with 5 bases between. DNA for the CDR3: TGTGCCAGCTCACCATATGTCAATGAGCAGTTCTTC. Translation: CASSPYVNEQFF.

The chain couples TRBV30 to TRBJ2-3; D is undetermined. V shed 6 bases and J shed 0 bases, with 7 bases lying between them. The V gene's germline CDR1 is GTSNPN and CDR2 SVGIG (reference sequence). This CDR3 contains 12 residues. This CDR3 is CACLGSTDTQYF. The DNA for the CDR3 is TGTGCCTGTCTTGGTAGCACAGATACGCAGTATTTT.

This rearrangement joins TRBV11-2 to TRBJ1-3, with D possibly TRBD1 on 5 matching bases. Germline CDR1 SGHAT, CDR2 FQNNGV. V lost 0 bases and J lost 5, with 11 bases in between. This CDR3 is built from 15 residues. The CDR3 protein is CASSLDHRLRNTIYF. The DNA for the CDR3 is TGTGCCAGCAGCTTAGATCACAGGTTGAGAAACACCATATATTTT. Full variable domain (rest looked up from reference TRBV11-2 and TRBJ1-3): EAGVAQSPRYKIIEKRQSVAFWCNPISGHATLYWYQQILGQGPKLLIQFQNNGVVDDSQLPKDRFSAERLKGVDSTLKIQPAKLEDSAVYLCASSLDHRLRNTIYFGEGSWLTVV.

The genes are TRBV30 and TRBJ1-2; D might be TRBD1 (6 bases). The V gene lost 2 bases and the J gene lost 4 bases, with 17 bases spanning the gap. Germline loops: CDR1 GTSNPN, CDR2 SVGIG (reference sequence). The CDR3 covers 15 residues. The CDR3 DNA reads as TGTGCCTGGAGTCGCCCAGGGGTTTTGGGCTATGGCTACACCTTC. Its protein is CAWSRPGVLGYGYTF.

The chain joins TRBV30 to TRBJ1-2, with D unresolved. V lost 1 base and J 8 bases, leaving 14 bases between the germline ends. The germline CDR1 and CDR2 sequences are GTSNPN and SVGIG (reference sequence). This CDR3 is 13 amino acids long. CDR3 region: CAWSGQSTGGYTF. The CDR3 coding sequence is TGTGCCTGGAGTGGGCAGTCAACGGGGGGCTACACCTTC.